This entry features one T cell receptor (beta chain) sequence. These data are taken from a study of shared clonotypes between healthy human individuals. Trimming removed 4 bases from V and 6 bases from J; junction bases left unmatched: 11. The V gene's germline CDR1 is MGHRA and CDR2 YSYEKL. The CDR3 contains 16 residues. Produced via immunoSEQ multiplex PCR; TCRdb's table is partial and in-frame only. The sample has roughly 760,000 clones; roughly 70% are singletons. Input material: memory CD4+ T cells sorted from blood. The subset here: CD45RA-negative fraction. This chain connects TRBV4-1 to TRBJ2-1, with 8 bases aligning to TRBD2. The sequence came from a woman aged 25-40 years in good health. CDR3 sequence (DNA): TGCGCCAGCAGCCCTAGAGGACTAGCTCGGTCCAATGAGCAGTTCTTC. Translation gives CASSPRGLARSNEQFF.